This T cell receptor (beta chain) appears in the sequencing data of a study of T cells in Graves' hyperthyroidism and ophthalmopathy. Amplified TCR beta CDR3 regions came from RNA transcripts. Using the HTBI primer set, a first-round RT-PCR was run on the TCR CDR3. A single record per CDR3 protein comes from TCRdb applying MiXCR to the multiplex PCR reads. Of 550,000 to 850,000 distinct CDR3 sequences in the sample, roughly a sixth are singletons; the top ten hold roughly a sixth. Study-wide results and caveats: Ophthalmopathy and stable hyperthyroidism were told apart by a 13 V-J model.

As concerns this clonotype: Antigen specificity is unknown.

Patients aged 18 to 65 had newly diagnosed hyperthyroidism that had lasted under 2 months. The diagnoses drew upon clinical symptoms, serum thyroxine and TRAb, thyroid ultrasound and orbital computed tomography. The study collected blood at first hyperthyroidism diagnosis, before any ophthalmopathy symptoms arose. The receptor comes from a woman between 50 and 59 years old with Graves' hyperthyroidism that later progressed to Graves' ophthalmopathy. Material: blood.

CDR3 loop: CSARDRPGRKTEAFF. DNA for the CDR3: TGCAGTGCTAGAGATCGCCCAGGGAGAAAGACTGAAGCTTTCTTT. This rearrangement joins TRBV20-1 to TRBJ1-1, with D perhaps matching TRBD1 (5 bases). V was cut by 0 bases and J by 5 bases, with 16 bases left in between. Germline V gene sequence: CDR1 DFQATT, CDR2 SNEGSKA (reference sequence). This CDR3 comprises 15 residues.